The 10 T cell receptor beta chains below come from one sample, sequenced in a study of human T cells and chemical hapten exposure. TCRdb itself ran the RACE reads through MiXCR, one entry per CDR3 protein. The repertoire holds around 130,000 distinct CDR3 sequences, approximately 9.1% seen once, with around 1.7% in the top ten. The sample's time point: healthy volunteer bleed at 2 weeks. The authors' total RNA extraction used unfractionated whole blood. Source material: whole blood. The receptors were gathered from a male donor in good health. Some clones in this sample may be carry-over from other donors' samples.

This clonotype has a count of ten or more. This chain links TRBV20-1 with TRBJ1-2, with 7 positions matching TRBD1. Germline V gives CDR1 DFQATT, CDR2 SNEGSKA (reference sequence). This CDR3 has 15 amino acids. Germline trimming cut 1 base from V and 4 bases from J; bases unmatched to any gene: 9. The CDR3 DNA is TGCAGTGCTAGAGCGACGAACAGGGGCACCTATGGCTACACCTTC. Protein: CSARATNRGTYGYTF.

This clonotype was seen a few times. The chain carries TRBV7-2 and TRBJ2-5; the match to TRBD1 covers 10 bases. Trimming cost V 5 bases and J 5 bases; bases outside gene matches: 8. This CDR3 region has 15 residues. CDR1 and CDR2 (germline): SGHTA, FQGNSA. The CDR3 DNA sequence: TGTGCCAGCAGCAGGACAGGGGGAAAGGAGGAGACCCAGTACTTC. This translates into CASSRTGGKEETQYF. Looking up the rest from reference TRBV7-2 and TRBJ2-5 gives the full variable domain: GAGVSQSPSNKVTEKGKDVELRCDPISGHTALYWYRQSLGQGLEFLIYFQGNSAPDKSGLPSDRFSAERTGGSVSTLTIQRTQQEDSAVYLCASSRTGGKEETQYFGPGTRLLVL.

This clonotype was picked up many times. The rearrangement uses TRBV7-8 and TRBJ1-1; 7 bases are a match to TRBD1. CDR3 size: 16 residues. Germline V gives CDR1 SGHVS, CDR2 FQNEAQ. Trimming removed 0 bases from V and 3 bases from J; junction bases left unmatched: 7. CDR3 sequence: CASSLAAQGGHTEAFF. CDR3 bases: TGTGCCAGCAGCTTAGCCGCGCAGGGGGGGCACACTGAAGCTTTCTTT.

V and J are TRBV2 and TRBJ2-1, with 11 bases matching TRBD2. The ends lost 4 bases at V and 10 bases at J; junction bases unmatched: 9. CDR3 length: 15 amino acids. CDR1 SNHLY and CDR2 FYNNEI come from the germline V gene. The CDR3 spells CASSVAGGPLNEQFF. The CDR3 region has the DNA TGTGCCAGCAGTGTAGCGGGAGGGCCGCTCAACGAGCAGTTCTTC.

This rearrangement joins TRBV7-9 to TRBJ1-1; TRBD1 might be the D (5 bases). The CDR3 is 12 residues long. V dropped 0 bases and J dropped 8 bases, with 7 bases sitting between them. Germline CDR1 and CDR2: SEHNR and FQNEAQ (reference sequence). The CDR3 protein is CASSLATGEAFF. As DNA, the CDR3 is TGTGCCAGCAGCTTAGCAACAGGCGAAGCTTTCTTT.

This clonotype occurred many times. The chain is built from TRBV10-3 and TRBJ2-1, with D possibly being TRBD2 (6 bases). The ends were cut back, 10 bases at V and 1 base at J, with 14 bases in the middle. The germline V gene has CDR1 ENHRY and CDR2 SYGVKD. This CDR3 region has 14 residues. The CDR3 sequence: CASRRDQSYNEQFF. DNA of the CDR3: TGTGCCAGCCGGAGGGATCAGTCCTACAATGAGCAGTTCTTC.

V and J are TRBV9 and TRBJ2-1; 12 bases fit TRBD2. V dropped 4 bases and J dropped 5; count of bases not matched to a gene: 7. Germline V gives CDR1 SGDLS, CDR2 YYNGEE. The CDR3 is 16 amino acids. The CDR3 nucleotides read TGTGCCAGCAGCTCCCTAGCGGGGGGGCGCGACAATGAGCAGTTCTTC. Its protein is CASSSLAGGRDNEQFF.

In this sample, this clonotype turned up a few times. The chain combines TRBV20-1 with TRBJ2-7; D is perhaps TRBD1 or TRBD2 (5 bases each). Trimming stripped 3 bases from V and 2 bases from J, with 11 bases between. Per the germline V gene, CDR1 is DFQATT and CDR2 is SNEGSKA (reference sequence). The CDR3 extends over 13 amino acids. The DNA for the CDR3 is TGCAGTGCTAGCAGGGACGGCACCTACGAGCAGTACTTC. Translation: CSASRDGTYEQYF.

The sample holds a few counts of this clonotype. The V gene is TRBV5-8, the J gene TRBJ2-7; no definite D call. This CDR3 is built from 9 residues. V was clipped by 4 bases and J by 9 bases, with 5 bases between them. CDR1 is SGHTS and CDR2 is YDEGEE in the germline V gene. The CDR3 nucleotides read TGTGCCAGCAGCCTACCGCAGTACTTC. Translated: CASSLPQYF.

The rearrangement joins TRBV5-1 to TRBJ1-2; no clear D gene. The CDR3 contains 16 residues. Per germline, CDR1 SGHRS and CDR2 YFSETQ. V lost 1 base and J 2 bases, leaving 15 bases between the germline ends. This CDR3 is CASSLLPSDSNYGYTF. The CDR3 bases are TGCGCCAGCAGCTTGCTCCCGAGTGATTCGAACTATGGCTACACCTTC.